What follows describes a single T cell receptor beta chain. The source of the sample is a study of blood T cell repertoires in COVID-19. The wider study: PBMCs, B-cell-depleted T cells, or T cells provided the cDNA or gDNA that made up the material.

The protocol was immunoSEQ multiplex PCR, while the TCRdb copy is restricted to in-frame clones and leaves out a portion. The sample shows about 220,000 clones, about 91% of them seen only once. Germline CDR1 reads KGHDR; CDR2 reads SFDVKD. V was cut by 4 bases and J by 0 bases, with 9 bases left in between. The CDR3 is made up of 15 amino acids. Sequenced sample: PBMCs or T cells enriched from blood (not recorded which). The receptor's source is a woman in her thirties or forties with acute COVID-19. The chain uses TRBV24-1 and TRBJ2-1; no reliable D call. Here the CDR3 DNA reads TGTGCCACCAGTGACAGCCGAGGCTCCTACAATGAGCAGTTCTTC. Its translation is CATSDSRGSYNEQFF.